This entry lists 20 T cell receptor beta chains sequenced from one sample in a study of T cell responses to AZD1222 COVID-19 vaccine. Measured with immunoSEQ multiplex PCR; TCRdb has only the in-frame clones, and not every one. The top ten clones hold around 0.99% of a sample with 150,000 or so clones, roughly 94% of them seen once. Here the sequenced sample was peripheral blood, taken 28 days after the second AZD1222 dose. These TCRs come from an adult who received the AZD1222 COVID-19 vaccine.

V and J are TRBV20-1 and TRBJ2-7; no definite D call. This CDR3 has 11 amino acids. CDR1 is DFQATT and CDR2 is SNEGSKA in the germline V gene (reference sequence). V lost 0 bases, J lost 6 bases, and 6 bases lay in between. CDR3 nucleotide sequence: TGCAGTGCTAGAGATTGGGCCGAGCAGTACTTC. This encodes CSARDWAEQYF.

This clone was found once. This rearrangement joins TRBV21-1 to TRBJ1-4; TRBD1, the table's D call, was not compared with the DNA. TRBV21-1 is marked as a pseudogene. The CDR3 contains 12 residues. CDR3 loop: CASRKKTPSLCF. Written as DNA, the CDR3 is TGTGCCAGCAGAAAAAAGACACCCTCATTGTGTTTT.

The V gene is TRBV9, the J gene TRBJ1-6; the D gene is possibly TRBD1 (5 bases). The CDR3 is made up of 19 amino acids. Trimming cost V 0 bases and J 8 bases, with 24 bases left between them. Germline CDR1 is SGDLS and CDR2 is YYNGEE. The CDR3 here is CASSVGLGHPGNTDSPLHF. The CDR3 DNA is TGTGCCAGCAGCGTAGGATTAGGACACCCCGGGAATACGGATTCACCCCTCCACTTT. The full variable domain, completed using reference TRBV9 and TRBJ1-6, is DSGVTQTPKHLITATGQRVTLRCSPRSGDLSVYWYQQSLDQGLQFLIQYYNGEERAKGNILERFSAQQFPDLHSELNLSSLELGDSALYFCASSVGLGHPGNTDSPLHFGNGTRLTVT.

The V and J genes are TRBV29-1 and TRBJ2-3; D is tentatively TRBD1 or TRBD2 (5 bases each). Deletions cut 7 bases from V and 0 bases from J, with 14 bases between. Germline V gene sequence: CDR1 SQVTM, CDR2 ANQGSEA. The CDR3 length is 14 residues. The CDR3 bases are TGCAGCGGGAAGCGGACACCTAGCACAGATACGCAGTATTTT. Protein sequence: CSGKRTPSTDTQYF.

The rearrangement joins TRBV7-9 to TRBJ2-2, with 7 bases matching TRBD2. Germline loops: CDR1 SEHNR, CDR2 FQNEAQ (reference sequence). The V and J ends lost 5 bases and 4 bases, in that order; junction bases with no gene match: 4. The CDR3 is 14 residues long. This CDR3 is CASSLTSPTGELFF. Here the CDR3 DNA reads TGTGCCAGCAGCCTGACTAGCCCCACCGGGGAGCTGTTTTTT.

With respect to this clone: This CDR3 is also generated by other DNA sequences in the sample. The DNA for the CDR3 is TGCGCCAGCAGCTTGGGTCTGGGGTACAATGAGCAGTTCTTC. As protein: CASSLGLGYNEQFF. The chain joins TRBV5-1 to TRBJ2-1; D is uncertain. CDR1 and CDR2 (germline): SGHRS, YFSETQ. This CDR3 has 14 amino acids. The germline V and J ends were trimmed by 0 bases and 4 bases, with 8 bases remaining between them. Using reference TRBV5-1 and TRBJ2-1 for the parts outside the CDR3, the full variable domain is KAGVTQTPRYLIKTRGQQVTLSCSPISGHRSVSWYQQTPGQGLQFLFEYFSETQRNKGNFPGRFSGRQFSNSRSEMNVSTLELGDSALYLCASSLGLGYNEQFFGPGTRLTVL.

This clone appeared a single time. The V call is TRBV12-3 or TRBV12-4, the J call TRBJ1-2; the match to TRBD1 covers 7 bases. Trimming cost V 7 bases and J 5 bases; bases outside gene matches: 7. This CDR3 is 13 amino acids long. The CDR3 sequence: CASTRQGRYGYTF. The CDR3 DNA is TGTGCCAGCACCCGACAGGGTCGTTATGGCTACACCTTC.

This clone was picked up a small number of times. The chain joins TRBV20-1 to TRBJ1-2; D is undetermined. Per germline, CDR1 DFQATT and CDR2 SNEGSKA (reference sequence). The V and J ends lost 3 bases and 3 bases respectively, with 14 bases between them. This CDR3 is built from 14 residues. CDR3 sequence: CSASRPATYYGYTF. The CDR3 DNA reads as TGCAGTGCTAGTAGGCCGGCAACTTACTATGGCTACACCTTC.

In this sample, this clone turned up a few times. The CDR3 loop reads CASSFGALEPQHF. Written as DNA, the CDR3 is TGTGCCAGCAGTTTCGGTGCCTTGGAGCCCCAGCATTTT. The V and J genes are TRBV12-3 or TRBV12-4 and TRBJ1-5; D unclear. The ends were cut back, 3 bases at V and 8 bases at J, with 11 bases in the middle. The CDR3 sequence is 13 residues long.

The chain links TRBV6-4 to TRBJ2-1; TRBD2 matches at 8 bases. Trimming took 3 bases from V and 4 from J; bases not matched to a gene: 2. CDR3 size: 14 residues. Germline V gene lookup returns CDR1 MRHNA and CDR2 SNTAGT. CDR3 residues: CASSDSGDYNEQFF. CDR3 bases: TGTGCCAGCAGTGATAGCGGGGATTACAATGAGCAGTTCTTC.

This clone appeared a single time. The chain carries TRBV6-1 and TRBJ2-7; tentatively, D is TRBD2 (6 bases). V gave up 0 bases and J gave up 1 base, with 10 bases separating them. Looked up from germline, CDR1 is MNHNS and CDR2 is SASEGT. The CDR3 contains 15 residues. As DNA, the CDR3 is TGTGCCAGCAGTGAAGCGTGGCGGGGTTCCTACGAGCAGTACTTC. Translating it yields CASSEAWRGSYEQYF.

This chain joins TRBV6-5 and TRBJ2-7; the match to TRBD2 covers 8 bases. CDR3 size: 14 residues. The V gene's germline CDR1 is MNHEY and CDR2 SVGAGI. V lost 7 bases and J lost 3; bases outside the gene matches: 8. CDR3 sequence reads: CASKGLGPFYEQYF. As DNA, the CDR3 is TGTGCCAGCAAGGGACTAGGGCCTTTCTACGAGCAGTACTTC.

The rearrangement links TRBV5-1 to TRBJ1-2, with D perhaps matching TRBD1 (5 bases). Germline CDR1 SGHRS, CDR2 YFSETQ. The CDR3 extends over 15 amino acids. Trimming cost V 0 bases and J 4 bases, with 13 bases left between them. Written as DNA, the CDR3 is TGCGCCAGCAGCTTGGAGGCAGGGCCTTCCTATGGCTACACCTTC. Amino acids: CASSLEAGPSYGYTF.

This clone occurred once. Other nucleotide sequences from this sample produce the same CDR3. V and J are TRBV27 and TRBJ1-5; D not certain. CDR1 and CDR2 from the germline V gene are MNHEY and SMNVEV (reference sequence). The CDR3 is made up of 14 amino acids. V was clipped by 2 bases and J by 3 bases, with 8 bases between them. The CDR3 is CASSLNGNNQPQHF. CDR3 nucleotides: TGTGCCAGCAGTTTAAACGGAAACAATCAGCCCCAGCATTTT.

As DNA, the CDR3 is TGTGCCAGCAGCGAGCGACAGGGCGGGGGCTACACCTTC. It yields the protein CASSERQGGGYTF. This chain links TRBV7-9 with TRBJ1-2; 7 nucleotides match TRBD1. CDR3 length: 13 residues. V was pared by 5 bases and J by 8 bases, with 8 bases of the junction left unmatched. The germline gives CDR1 SEHNR, CDR2 FQNEAQ (reference sequence).

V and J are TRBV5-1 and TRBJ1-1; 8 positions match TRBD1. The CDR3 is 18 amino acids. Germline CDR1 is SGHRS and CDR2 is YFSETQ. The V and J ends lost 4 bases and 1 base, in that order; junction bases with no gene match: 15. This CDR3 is CASSKRTRQGFENTEAFF. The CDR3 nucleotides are TGCGCCAGCAGCAAGAGGACTAGACAGGGGTTCGAGAACACTGAAGCTTTCTTT.

CDR3 nucleotides: TGTGCCAGCAGTGAAGAGGACACTAGCTCCTACGAGCAGTACTTC. This sequence encodes CASSEEDTSSYEQYF. The genes are TRBV6-1 and TRBJ2-7, with D tentatively TRBD1 or TRBD2 (5 bases each). The V and J ends lost 1 base and 0 bases respectively, with 10 bases between them. The CDR3 runs to 15 residues. Germline CDR1 reads MNHNS; CDR2 reads SASEGT.

CDR3 bases: TGTGCCAGCAGCCCCGGGACACCTTATGGCTACACCTTC. Encoded protein: CASSPGTPYGYTF. This rearrangement joins TRBV11-2 to TRBJ1-2; TRBD1 might be the D (6 bases). Germline V gene sequence: CDR1 SGHAT, CDR2 FQNNGV. V was cut by 5 bases and J by 5 bases, with 12 bases left in between. This CDR3 has 13 amino acids.

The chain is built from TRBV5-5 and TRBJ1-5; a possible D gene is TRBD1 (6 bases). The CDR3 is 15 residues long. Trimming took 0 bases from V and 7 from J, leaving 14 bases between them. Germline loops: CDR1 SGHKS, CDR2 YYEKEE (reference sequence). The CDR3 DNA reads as TGTGCCAGCAGCTTGGGAGGGGGGCGCAGGCAGCCCCAGCATTTT. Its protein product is CASSLGGGRRQPQHF.

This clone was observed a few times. The DNA for the CDR3 is TGTGCCACCAGCAGAGATTGGGGGGGCGTACAGCCCCAGCATTTT. Amino acid sequence: CATSRDWGGVQPQHF. The chain has TRBV15 and TRBJ1-5, with D possibly matching TRBD1 (6 bases). The CDR3 loop spans 15 amino acids. From germline, CDR1 is LNHNV and CDR2 YYDKDF (reference sequence). Trimming shortened V by 0 bases and J by 7 bases, and 13 bases separated the two germline ends.